Given below is one T cell receptor beta chain in context. Germline V gene sequence: CDR1 MDHEN, CDR2 SYDVKM. Deletions cut 4 bases from V and 4 bases from J, with 16 bases between. This CDR3 contains 15 residues. This record belongs to a study of blood T cell repertoires in COVID-19. Study details: Collection of acute and convalescent COVID-19 samples took place in the United States, Italy and Spain. Sources were T cells, B-cell-depleted T cells, or PBMCs; the material itself was cDNA or gDNA.

Study processing details: Reference gene primer amplification yielded estimated nucleated cell counts. TCRdb keeps only in-frame clones here, not all; method: immunoSEQ multiplex PCR. Clone size and V and J calls were adopted from that table, with D and trimming inferred from the DNA. The table has 340,000 or so clones, around 86% seen once. The material sequenced was peripheral blood. The V and J genes are TRBV28 and TRBJ1-2, with D perhaps matching TRBD1 (6 bases). This TCR came from a man between 45 and 60 years old with active or convalescent COVID-19. CDR3 sequence reads: CASSSETGTRYGYTF. CDR3 DNA: TGTGCCAGCAGTTCCGAAACAGGGACCCGCTATGGCTACACCTTC.